This TCR beta chain stems from a study of CD8 T cells in ankylosing spondylitis. Study-level points and caveats: Earlier reports found some motif variants in synovial fluid and blood in reactive arthritis. The clones that were linked to disease were reported to be significantly enriched in matched synovial fluid samples from ankylosing spondylitis patients. Characteristic of ankylosing spondylitis blood, it appeared, was a TCR beta motif comprising eight highly homologous variants. Clones that were linked to disease were CD8+ and were relatively rare in peripheral blood.

By quantitative 5'-RACE with molecular barcodes, the TCR beta libraries were made. TCRdb itself ran the 5' RACE reads through MiXCR, one entry per CDR3 protein. This sample has hundreds of thousands of distinct CDR3 sequences, with about 13% found just once. In this sample, this clonotype turned up many times. Its antigen remains unknown. Sequencing input: blood, either unsorted or a sorted T cell fraction (not recorded which). The TCR comes from a male donor with ankylosing spondylitis.

As DNA, the CDR3 is TGTGCCAGCAGCCAAGTTGGACAGGGGTATAGGTACGAGCAGTACTTC. Encoded protein: CASSQVGQGYRYEQYF. The rearrangement uses TRBV3-1 and TRBJ2-7; the match to TRBD1 covers 9 bases. Germline-derived CDR1 and CDR2 are LGHDT and YNNKEL (reference sequence). The CDR3 loop spans 16 amino acids. The ends lost 1 base at V and 4 bases at J; junction bases unmatched: 8.